This T cell receptor beta chain originates from a study of PD-L1 blockade in urothelial cancer. The length of the CDR3 is 19 residues. CDR1 is SGDLS, CDR2 YYNGEE, per germline. V was shortened by 4 bases and J by 0 bases, with 25 bases between the two germline ends. Time point specified: pretreatment peripheral blood. Each individual provided 1 to 8 samples (taken pretreatment and on-treatment). The method was immunoSEQ multiplex PCR; TCRdb's version includes in-frame clones alone and lacks a portion of them. The sample gives approximately 90,000 clones, more than 75% of which show up once; approximately 14% is in the top ten.

The chain employs TRBV9 and TRBJ1-1; D ambiguous. The clonotype originates from a man aged 60 to 69 with urothelial cancer. The sample consisted of PBMCs, taken around atezolizumab (anti-PD-L1) treatment. CDR3 loop: CASSTEPEGSLGLNTEAFF. Written as DNA, the CDR3 is TGTGCCAGCAGCACTGAACCAGAGGGAAGTCTTGGCTTGAACACTGAAGCTTTCTTT.